This TCR beta chain derives from a study of T cell repertoires in cytomegalovirus infection. Study-level background: Through public TCR beta signatures, both CMV infection and matching HLA type were indicated. Study findings and constraints: Accumulated public TCR beta family frequency recognized individuals carrying CMV together with the relevant HLA. HLA-C-restricted, CMV-specific TCR beta clonotypes were dominant ex vivo.

CDR3 length: 14 residues. With V trimmed by 5 bases and J by 3 bases, 4 bases remained unmatched. Germline V gene data show CDR1 as DFQATT and CDR2 as SNEGSKA (reference sequence). This clonotype was counted a few times. Its antigen is not known. TCRdb re-derived calls from the reads in MiXCR, one entry per CDR3 protein. The sample shows about 230,000 distinct CDR3 sequences, 22% of them seen only once. The receptor's source is a human donor in good health (CMV status not recorded). Some clones in this sample may be carry-over from other donors' samples. The chain couples TRBV20-1 to TRBJ2-2; 9 bases match TRBD2. The sample taken for sequencing was CD8+ T cells from PBMCs. The chain's CDR3 is CSAAGGADTGELFF. CDR3 in DNA: TGCAGTGCTGCGGGGGGGGCAGACACCGGGGAGCTGTTTTTT.